One TCR beta chain is described in this entry. The data derive from a study of blood T cells in healthy people across ages. Turning to the study itself: Every two T cells gave about one barcoded beta molecule via template switching.

Germline assignment: CDR1 SGHVS and CDR2 FNYEAQ. The CDR3 consists of 14 residues. The V gene lost 0 bases and the J gene lost 1 base, with 6 bases spanning the gap. Together with a sample-barcoded 5' primer, a J-beta primer mix was included in a second PCR lasting about 7 to 11 cycles. Through a template-switch adaptor with 12 random nucleotides, each cDNA molecule received a tag. Each sample yielded at least 2.5 million CDR3-containing paired-end reads. TCRdb redid the calling of the 5' RACE reads with MiXCR, one entry per CDR3 protein. This table has around 320,000 distinct CDR3 sequences, 25% to 30% appearing once.

The genes are TRBV7-6 and TRBJ1-2, with D maybe TRBD1 (5 bases). The receptor was derived from a woman in her 70s in good health. The sequenced sample was blood. The CDR3 is CASSLAGGNYGYTF. For the CDR3, the DNA is TGTGCCAGCAGCTTAGCTGGGGGTAACTATGGCTACACCTTC.